This note documents a single TCR beta chain sequence. Its antigen remains unidentified. Germline-derived CDR1 and CDR2 are SNHLY and FYNNEI. V lost 1 base and J 5 bases, leaving 8 bases between the germline ends. The CDR3 is 13 residues long. Profiled with immunoSEQ multiplex PCR; TCRdb holds only in-frame clones, not every one. The table lists some 1.5 million clones, over 95% of them singletons. The data stem from a study of shared clonotypes between healthy human individuals. The wider study: Those who served as donors were two women and three men between the ages of 18 and 49.

Regarding the study as a whole: Estimated richness values were generally larger in naive subsets than in memory subsets.

Sequencing used naive CD4+ T cells sorted from blood. Sample subset: CD45RA+ positively selected. The chain combines TRBV2 with TRBJ2-5; unclear D gene. This sequence was found in a man in his thirties or forties in good health. CDR3 nucleotide sequence: TGTGCCAGCAGTGAAGGAGTGGTTGAGACCCAGTACTTC. This codes for CASSEGVVETQYF.